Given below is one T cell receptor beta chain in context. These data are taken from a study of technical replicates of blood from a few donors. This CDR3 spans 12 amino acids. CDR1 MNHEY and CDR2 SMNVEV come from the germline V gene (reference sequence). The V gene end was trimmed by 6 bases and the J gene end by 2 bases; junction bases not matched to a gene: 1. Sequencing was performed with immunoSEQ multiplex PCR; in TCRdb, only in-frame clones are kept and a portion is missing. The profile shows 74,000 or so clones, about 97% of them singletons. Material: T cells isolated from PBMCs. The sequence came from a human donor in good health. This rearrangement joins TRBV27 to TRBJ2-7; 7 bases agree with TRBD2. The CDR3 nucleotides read TGTGCCAGCAGAGGGACTACCTACGAGCAGTACTTC. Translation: CASRGTTYEQYF.